The source of this T cell receptor beta chain is a study of T cells in Graves' hyperthyroidism and ophthalmopathy (dated by TCRdb to the late 2010s). Broadly, across the study: Peripheral blood samples were taken at the time of initial diagnosis, prior to any treatment. To identify TCR V-J signatures that set the groups apart, the researchers used a discovery cohort of 90 to 100 patients, made up of roughly 45 with Graves' ophthalmopathy and about 60 with stable Graves' hyperthyroidism. An independent validation cohort of around 20 hyperthyroidism patients and some 15 patients who later progressed to ophthalmopathy tested prospective prediction of ophthalmopathy. The approximately 97 discovery patients were randomly divided into training and test sets at a 7:3 ratio. In roughly six Graves' hyperthyroidism patients, the study also compared T-cell repertoires from thyroid tissue with T-cell repertoires from blood. After blood sampling, hyperthyroidism patients were treated with methimazole at a starting dose of 30 mg daily, and ophthalmopathy patients were treated with high-dose intravenous methylprednisolone. According to the paper, TCR Vbeta CDR3 sequencing was carried out on around 140 peripheral blood samples, which came from some 41 ophthalmopathy, 75 or so hyperthyroidism and about 17 progressor patients.

The sample holds a few counts of this clonotype. Its cognate antigen has yet to be identified. Nothing much larger sits one base from this clone, and base qualities are not available. Ophthalmopathy patients had moderately to severely active disease, Clinical Activity Score of at least 3, NOSPECS grade of at least 4, and duration under 3 months. The study excluded patients with uncontrolled infections, other autoimmune diseases, pregnancy or lactation. Diagnoses relied on clinical symptoms, serum thyroxine and TRAb, thyroid ultrasound and orbital computed tomography. PBMCs were isolated from 10 ml of fresh peripheral blood by Ficoll-Paque density gradient centrifugation. Trizol reagent was used to extract total RNA, and RNA quality was then checked on an Agilent 2100 Bioanalyzer. The CDR3 runs 15 residues from the cysteine to the phenylalanine. Left in the record is the CDR3 DNA by itself, 45 bases read in frame from the first base. The V and J ends are trimmed by 1 base and 7 bases, leaving 17 bases between them. Via the germline V gene (reference sequence), CDR1 is SGHAT and CDR2 FQDESV.

The TCR beta CDR3 regions were amplified from the RNA transcripts. The TCR CDR3 was subjected to a first round of RT-PCR using the HTBI primer set and the Qiagen OneStep RT-PCR kit. Libraries were constructed in a second round of multiplex PCR, after which size selection and purification were performed. Sequencing of the libraries was done on an Illumina HiSeq2000 using paired-end 100 bp reads. As for the authors' bioinformatics: SOAPnuke was used to process the raw data, removing reads that contained adapters or uncalled bases, had a mean Phred below 15, or lacked an exact match to the constant primer or identifier. High-quality paired reads were merged with COPE v1.2.5, and unique nucleotide sequences were defined as clonotypes. MiTCR v1.1 was used to align clonotypes to the IMGT TRBV, TRBD and TRBJ reference segments. Only V-J combinations with frequency above 0.0001, covering about 99% of repertoires, were analysed. The TCS score was defined as the ratio of F50 (clonal expansion) to E x V (chaos), calculated using BLOSUM62-based TCRdist between CDR3 peptides within each V-J. Welch's t-statistics and random forest reduced 500 to 550 V-J features to roughly 13, which were used in a naive Bayes classifier (R e1071). Using fastp at Q25 and MiXCR, TCRdb reprocessed the public reads and kept productive beta chains. Rows with one shared CDR3 protein collapse into an entry with the most common genes and DNA. The V and J calls were determined by TCRdb, not by the authors. Counted in this sample were about 520,000 distinct CDR3 sequences; about 24% of them appeared once. Roughly 12% of the sample is in the top ten clones.

General conclusions and limits of the study: Blood samples also contained most of the expanded thyroid clonotypes (frequency above 0.001), which suggests that blood repertoires may reflect thyroid immune responses. Sample size was not statistically predetermined, and investigators were not blinded to group allocation. A 13 V-J signature model separated ophthalmopathy from stable hyperthyroidism, with roughly 88% sensitivity and roughly 82% specificity in cross-validation and 80%/75% in testing. During validation, the model predicted progression to ophthalmopathy a median of approximately 6 months ahead of onset, with almost 71% sensitivity and about 75% specificity.

The sequenced sample was blood. This receptor was taken from a woman aged 25 to 39 with Graves' ophthalmopathy. The sequence links TRBV11-1 to TRBJ2-7; a confident D gene designation cannot be given. The CDR3 loop reads CASSLGANPLLEQYF. The DNA sequence is as follows: TGTGCCAGCAGCTTAGGGGCCAACCCTCTCTTAGAGCAGTACTTC.